Shown below are 5 T cell receptor beta chains from a single sample sequenced in a study of identical twins (dated by TCRdb to between 2015 and 2016). Library construction relied on 5' RACE. The sequencing machine was an Illumina HiSeq 2000. TCRdb took the public reads, trimmed them with fastp at Q25, ran MiXCR for clone calling and kept in-frame beta chains. Identical CDR3 proteins give one entry, which carries the most common genes and DNA. Counted in this sample were fewer than 900,000 distinct CDR3 sequences; about 18% of them appeared once. The ten most abundant clones make up roughly 14% of the sample. These same data were also listed under a study on T cells expressing NK-cell markers.

Sequencing was done on a sample of PBMCs. These receptors were collected from a woman between 18 and 29 years old in good health.

This clonotype has a handful of counts. V gene TRBV10-3 combines with J gene TRBJ1-5; tentatively, D is TRBD1 (6 bases). The ends were cut back, 0 bases at V and 5 bases at J, with 11 bases in the middle. Germline CDR1 is ENHRY and CDR2 is SYGVKD. The CDR3 loop spans 15 amino acids. The DNA of the CDR3 is TGTGCCATCAGTGAGTCAGGGGGGGACGATCAGCCCCAGCATTTT. Translation gives CAISESGGDDQPQHF.

The V call is TRBV27, the J call TRBJ2-6; D is unclear. The CDR3 consists of 17 residues. Germline values: CDR1 MNHEY, CDR2 SMNVEV (reference sequence). The V and J ends lost 0 bases and 3 bases respectively, with 12 bases between them. DNA of the CDR3: TGTGCCAGCAGTTTATCGTTGTCCTGGGATGGGGCCAACGTCCTGACTTTC. Translation: CASSLSLSWDGANVLTF.

Only a few counts were recorded for this clonotype. The chain links TRBV11-2 to TRBJ1-2; 7 nucleotides align to TRBD1. J lost 8 bases, V lost 5 bases, and 11 bases had no gene match. The CDR3 has 14 residues. Germline V gives CDR1 SGHAT, CDR2 FQNNGV. CDR3 DNA sequence: TGTGCCAGCAGCCGAGAGACGACAGGGAACGGCTACACCTTC. Encoded protein: CASSRETTGNGYTF.

This clonotype appeared a few times. V and J are TRBV12-3 or TRBV12-4 and TRBJ2-1, with a tentative D call TRBD2 (5 bases). The CDR3 is 14 amino acids. Trimming cost V 7 bases and J 0 bases, with 10 bases left between them. DNA of the CDR3: TGTGCCAGCAACCGGGGTACCTCCTACAATGAGCAGTTCTTC. Encoded protein: CASNRGTSYNEQFF.

The genes are TRBV5-1 and TRBJ2-3, with TRBD1 matching over 12 bases. V dropped 4 bases and J dropped 4; count of bases not matched to a gene: 4. The CDR3 sequence is 15 residues long. The V gene's germline CDR1 is SGHRS and CDR2 YFSETQ. Here the CDR3 reads CASSPGQGAADTQYF. The CDR3 nucleotides read TGCGCCAGCAGCCCGGGACAGGGGGCGGCAGATACGCAGTATTTT.